Sequencing of this T cell receptor (beta chain) was carried out in a study of identifying expanded T cells in peripheral blood. Measured with immunoSEQ multiplex PCR; TCRdb has only the in-frame clones, and not every one. Of under 100,000 clones listed, roughly 85% were seen once; the top ten hold around 4.5%. To note about this clone: Antigen unknown.

Healthy donors had no documented immune events, such as infections, while sampled. Points from the study as a whole: Differentially abundant clones: around 1.2 between replicates, around 16 at about two weeks, 19 to 20 at four. Clone count variance between approximately 2-week samples rose with total template count.

CDR3 length: 13 residues. V shed 4 bases and J shed 7 bases, with 13 bases lying between them. Germline CDR1 reads SGHTA; CDR2 reads FQGTGA. Sequenced sample: blood. The receptor's source is a person aged 18 to 75 in good health. The chain uses TRBV7-3 and TRBJ1-2; weak D call: TRBD1 (5 bases). The CDR3: CASSWDDSSGYTF. The CDR3 nucleotides are TGTGCCAGCAGCTGGGACGATTCTAGTGGCTACACCTTC. Full variable domain (rest looked up from reference TRBV7-3 and TRBJ1-2): GAGVSQTPSNKVTEKGKYVELRCDPISGHTALYWYRQSLGQGPEFLIYFQGTGAADDSGLPNDRFFAVRPEGSVSTLKIQRTERGDSAVYLCASSWDDSSGYTFGSGTRLTVV.